These 3 T cell receptor beta chains were all obtained from the same sample, sequenced in a study of CD8+ T cells in alopecia areata. Isolated RNA was reverse transcribed into cDNA used as the sequencing template. Profiling relied on immunoSEQ multiplex PCR, and the TCRdb table lists in-frame clones only, not all of them. The sample has 180,000 or so clones; about 70% are singletons. The material sequenced was CD8+ T cells sorted from blood, taken at week 0. The source of these receptors is a human donor with alopecia areata.

The chain is built from TRBV27 and TRBJ2-7; no clear D. This CDR3 contains 14 residues. The V end lost 4 bases, the J end lost 0 bases, and 10 bases lay between the germline ends. Germline values: CDR1 MNHEY, CDR2 SMNVEV (reference sequence). CDR3 DNA: TGTGCCAGCAGTTACACTACGAGCTCCTACGAGCAGTACTTC. It yields the protein CASSYTTSSYEQYF.

The rearrangement uses TRBV2 and TRBJ2-7, with D uncertain. V lost 6 bases and J lost 6, with 15 bases in between. CDR1 is SNHLY and CDR2 is FYNNEI in the germline V gene. The CDR3 runs 13 residues. In nucleotides, the CDR3 is TGTGCCAGCAGCTTATTCCTCTCGAGCGAGCAGTACTTC. It is translated as CASSLFLSSEQYF.

The chain employs TRBV4-1 and TRBJ1-2; a weak D match, TRBD1 (5 bases). V gave up 4 bases and J gave up 4 bases, with 10 bases separating them. The CDR3 totals 13 residues. Germline V gene data show CDR1 as MGHRA and CDR2 as YSYEKL. Here the CDR3 DNA reads TGCGCCAGCAGCCCCCGGGACGGCTATGGCTACACCTTC. As protein: CASSPRDGYGYTF.